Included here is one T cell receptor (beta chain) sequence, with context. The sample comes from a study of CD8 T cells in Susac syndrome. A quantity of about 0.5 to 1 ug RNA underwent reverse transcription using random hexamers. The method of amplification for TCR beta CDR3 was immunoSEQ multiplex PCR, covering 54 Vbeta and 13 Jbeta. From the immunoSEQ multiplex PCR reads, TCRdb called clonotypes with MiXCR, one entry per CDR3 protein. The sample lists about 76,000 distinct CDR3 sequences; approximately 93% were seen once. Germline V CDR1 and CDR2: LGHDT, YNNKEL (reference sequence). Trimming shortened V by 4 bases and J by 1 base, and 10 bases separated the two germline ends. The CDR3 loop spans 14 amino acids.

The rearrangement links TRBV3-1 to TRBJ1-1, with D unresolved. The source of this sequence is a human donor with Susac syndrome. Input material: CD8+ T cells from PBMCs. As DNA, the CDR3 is TGTGCCAGCAGCCCTTATTACGAGAACACTGAAGCTTTCTTT. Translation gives CASSPYYENTEAFF. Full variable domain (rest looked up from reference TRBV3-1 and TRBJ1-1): DTAVSQTPKYLVTQMGNDKSIKCEQNLGHDTMYWYKQDSKKFLKIMFSYNNKELIINETVPNRFSPKSPDKAHLNLHINSLELGDSAVYFCASSPYYENTEAFFGQGTRLTVV.